The clone carrying this T cell receptor (beta chain) was seen a handful of times. The time point is: cycle 4 day 1 (C4D1), after six to seven weeks of nivolumab. Autologous stem cell transplantation was followed by relapse in every patient, and brentuximab vedotin exposure varied. The assay was immunoSEQ multiplex PCR, and TCRdb's table has in-frame clones only and misses some. The sample records about 47,000 clones, around 80% being singletons. These data originate in a study of PD-1 blockade in classical Hodgkin lymphoma. Study information: Intravenous infusions of nivolumab 3 mg/kg reached patients every 2 weeks.

V lost 4 bases, J lost 2 bases, and 7 bases stayed unmatched. This CDR3 contains 17 residues. Germline V CDR1 and CDR2: SGHRS, YFSETQ. The chain uses TRBV5-1 and TRBJ2-5; 14 bases are shared with TRBD2. The sample was peripheral blood mononuclear cells (PBMCs), taken before the fourth cycle of nivolumab. This TCR was recovered from a human donor with classical Hodgkin lymphoma. In nucleotides, the CDR3 is TGCGCCAGCAGCCCTCGACTAGCGGGGGGGAGACAAGAGACCCAGTACTTC. This codes for CASSPRLAGGRQETQYF.